These 12 T cell receptor beta chains share one sample of origin, sequenced in a study of blood T cells in healthy people across ages. Then a second PCR, running about 7 to 11 cycles, was carried out with a sample-barcoded 5' primer and a J-beta primer mix. TCRdb reanalysed the 5' RACE reads using MiXCR and keeps one entry per CDR3 protein. The repertoire holds hundreds of thousands of distinct CDR3 sequences, with over 20% as singletons. The sample consisted of blood. These receptors were taken from a man aged 70-80 years in good health.

The table lists this clonotype with many counts. The genes are TRBV29-1 and TRBJ2-3, with D possibly TRBD2 on 6 matching bases. V lost 6 bases, J lost 4 bases, and 11 bases lay in between. Germline CDR1 SQVTM, CDR2 ANQGSEA. The CDR3 is 12 residues long. CDR3 bases: TGCAGCGTGGACTACAGCGCAGATACGCAGTATTTT. Amino acid sequence: CSVDYSADTQYF.

This clonotype was detected a few times. The chain carries TRBV6-5 and TRBJ2-7; TRBD1 aligns across 7 bases. V shed 4 bases and J 6 bases; nucleotides not matched to a gene: 6. This CDR3 region has 13 residues. Germline CDR1 is MNHEY and CDR2 is SVGAGI. CDR3 residues: CASSLRGRAEQYF. CDR3 in DNA: TGTGCCAGCAGTTTAAGGGGGCGCGCCGAGCAGTACTTC.

The V gene is TRBV5-1, the J gene TRBJ2-7; D possibly uses TRBD1 or TRBD2 (5 bases each). The CDR3 covers 13 residues. Germline V gene data show CDR1 as SGHRS and CDR2 as YFSETQ. Between the trimmed V and J ends, which lost 8 bases and 2 bases, there was a span of 14 bases. CDR3 sequence (DNA): TGCGCCAGTTCCGGGACGCCAGCCTACGAGCAGTACTTC. The encoded protein is CASSGTPAYEQYF.

The chain has TRBV27 and TRBJ2-7; no definite D call. Between the trimmed V and J ends, which lost 8 bases and 0 bases, there was a span of 14 bases. Germline loops: CDR1 MNHEY, CDR2 SMNVEV (reference sequence). The CDR3 is 14 residues long. CDR3 bases: TGTGCCAGCCCCCAAGGTCAGATCTCCTACGAGCAGTACTTC. Translating gives CASPQGQISYEQYF.

The rearrangement joins TRBV29-1 to TRBJ2-2; 7 nucleotides match TRBD1. The ends lost 6 bases at V and 0 bases at J; junction bases unmatched: 1. CDR1 is SQVTM and CDR2 is ANQGSEA in the germline V gene. The CDR3 totals 13 residues. CDR3 protein: CSVGTANTGELFF. The CDR3 bases are TGCAGCGTGGGGACAGCGAACACCGGGGAGCTGTTTTTT.

This clonotype was seen only a few times. The chain uses TRBV6-2 or TRBV6-3 and TRBJ1-1; 8 bases match TRBD1. Trimming removed 5 bases from V and 10 bases from J; junction bases left unmatched: 9. The CDR3 totals 13 residues. Germline lookup yields CDR1 MNHEY and CDR2 SVGEGT. Here the CDR3 DNA reads TGTGCCAGCAGTACATGGGACAGGCCCAGAGCTTTCTTT. This codes for CASSTWDRPRAFF.

This clonotype was seen more than once but under ten times. The rearrangement joins TRBV20-1 to TRBJ2-7, with TRBD2 matching 9 bases. The germline V gene encodes CDR1 DFQATT and CDR2 SNEGSKA (reference sequence). With 3 bases clipped from V and 5 bases from J, the junction kept 5 bases outside the gene matches. CDR3 length equals 13 residues. This CDR3 is CSARRSGRDEQYF. In DNA form, the CDR3 reads TGCAGTGCTAGGCGTAGCGGGAGAGACGAGCAGTACTTC.

The V gene is TRBV18, the J gene TRBJ2-1; 14 nucleotides line up with TRBD2. Trimming cost V 0 bases and J 8 bases; bases outside gene matches: 6. Per the germline V gene, CDR1 is KGHSH and CDR2 is LQKENI. CDR3 length: 17 amino acids. The CDR3 nucleotides read TGTGCCAGCTCACCACCGGAGGGGACTAGCGGGAGCTATGAGCAGTTCTTC. This sequence encodes CASSPPEGTSGSYEQFF.

On this clonotype itself: A much larger clone lies a single base off, so this may be a read error. The chain combines TRBV27 with TRBJ2-5; TRBD2 agrees at 12 bases. The CDR3 is made up of 13 amino acids. Germline V CDR1 and CDR2: MNHEY, SMNVEV (reference sequence). In DNA, the CDR3 is TGTGCCAGCAGTTCTAGCGGGAGGGGCGAGCAGCACTTC. Its translation: CASSSSGRGEQHF.

The rearrangement joins TRBV20-1 to TRBJ1-5; D unclear. Germline CDR1 is DFQATT and CDR2 is SNEGSKA (reference sequence). This CDR3 is 14 amino acids long. Trimming pared 3 bases from V and 5 bases from J, leaving 14 bases between. The CDR3 nucleotides are TGCAGTGCTAGGTATGTTGGTGGCGATCAGCCCCAGCATTTT. Protein: CSARYVGGDQPQHF.

The J gene is TRBJ1-6, the V gene TRBV7-2, with D maybe TRBD1 (5 bases). Trimming pared 6 bases from V and 9 bases from J, leaving 21 bases between. Germline assignment: CDR1 SGHTA and CDR2 FQGNSA. The CDR3 consists of 16 residues. The CDR3 DNA sequence: TGTGCCAGCAGTGTCAGGGAATTGACGGGGCGTTCACCCCTCCACTTT. This sequence encodes CASSVRELTGRSPLHF.

This clonotype was seen repeatedly, ten times or more. The chain combines TRBV3-1 with TRBJ2-7; D might be TRBD2 (5 bases). The CDR3 spans 15 residues. V lost 2 bases, J lost 7 bases, and 18 bases lay in between. The germline V gene has CDR1 LGHDT and CDR2 YNNKEL (reference sequence). This chain's CDR3 is CASSQSSLAVGEQYF. CDR3 bases: TGTGCCAGCAGCCAATCATCGCTAGCAGTCGGTGAGCAGTACTTC.